The 30 T cell receptor beta chains below were found in one sample sequenced in a study of T cell responses to AZD1222 COVID-19 vaccine. The protocol was immunoSEQ multiplex PCR, while the TCRdb copy is restricted to in-frame clones and leaves out a portion. The table records about 130,000 clones, about 82% of them present only once. The sample here was peripheral blood, taken on day 0 of AZD1222 vaccination. Source of these receptors: an adult in good health.

J is TRBJ1-2 and V is TRBV7-2; TRBD1 aligns across 8 bases. CDR1 SGHTA and CDR2 FQGNSA come from the germline V gene. This CDR3 contains 16 residues. The V and J ends lost 1 base and 2 bases, in that order; junction bases with no gene match: 6. Here the CDR3 reads CASSLEIDRGNYGYTF. The DNA for the CDR3 is TGTGCCAGCAGCTTAGAAATAGACAGGGGCAACTATGGCTACACCTTC.

The V call is TRBV27, the J call TRBJ1-5, with a tentative D call TRBD1 (6 bases). In germline, CDR1 is MNHEY, CDR2 SMNVEV (reference sequence). The CDR3 spans 16 residues. V was shortened by 5 bases and J by 7 bases, with 21 bases between the two germline ends. The CDR3 is CASSPSAGETVQPQHF. CDR3 coding DNA: TGTGCCAGCAGTCCCTCCGCAGGGGAAACAGTACAGCCCCAGCATTTT.

This clone was seen a handful of times. The CDR3 coding sequence is TGTGCCAGCAGCTTGCTAACTAATGAAAAACTGTTTTTT. Protein sequence: CASSLLTNEKLFF. This chain connects TRBV5-5 to TRBJ1-4; D not resolved. With 1 base removed from V and 1 base from J, the gap between germline ends came to 2 bases. The length of the CDR3 is 13 residues. The germline CDR1 and CDR2 sequences are SGHKS and YYEKEE (reference sequence).

The chain links TRBV5-1 to TRBJ2-7; no firm D call. Deletions cut 7 bases from V and 0 bases from J, with 14 bases between. Germline CDR1 SGHRS, CDR2 YFSETQ. The CDR3 covers 14 residues. This chain's CDR3 is CASRPDTSSYEQYF. The CDR3 DNA reads TGCGCCAGCCGCCCCGACACAAGCTCCTACGAGCAGTACTTC.

The V and J genes are TRBV27 and TRBJ2-1, with 7 bases lining up with TRBD1. The CDR3 loop spans 17 amino acids. Unmatched junction bases numbered 12, after V lost 5 bases and J lost 2 bases. In germline, CDR1 is MNHEY, CDR2 SMNVEV (reference sequence). CDR3 loop: CASSLTQGGATYNEQFF. DNA for the CDR3: TGTGCCAGCAGTCTCACGCAAGGGGGCGCGACCTACAATGAGCAGTTCTTC.

V and J are TRBV6-6 and TRBJ1-2; D may be TRBD1 (5 bases). Trimming took off 10 bases at V and 6 bases at J, with 15 bases between the two ends. This CDR3 is built from 12 residues. Per germline, CDR1 MNHNY and CDR2 SVGAGI (reference sequence). CDR3 sequence reads: CATTRQHDGYTF. CDR3 in DNA: TGTGCCACCACCAGACAGCACGATGGCTACACCTTC.

The V gene is TRBV23-1, the J gene TRBJ1-5; 9 bases map to TRBD1. TRBV23-1 is filed as an ORF, its function uncertain. The length of the CDR3 is 16 residues. Trimming removed 6 bases from V and 2 bases from J; junction bases left unmatched: 8. The CDR3 sequence is CASRRTGEDGNQPQHF. CDR3 bases: TGCGCCAGCAGGCGGACAGGGGAAGATGGCAATCAGCCCCAGCATTTT.

The chain is built from TRBV7-2 and TRBJ2-5; D is unresolved. Deletions cut 1 base from V and 1 base from J, with 13 bases between. The germline CDR1 and CDR2 sequences are SGHTA and FQGNSA. The CDR3 contains 16 residues. Here the CDR3 DNA reads TGTGCCAGCAGCTTAGGGTCCGGGTCTTTCCAAGAGACCCAGTACTTC. Its translation: CASSLGSGSFQETQYF.

The chain links TRBV18 to TRBJ2-1; D might be TRBD2 (5 bases). The CDR3 extends over 17 amino acids. V lost 0 bases and J 4 bases, leaving 16 bases between the germline ends. The germline CDR1 and CDR2 sequences are KGHSH and LQKENI. Here the CDR3 DNA reads TGTGCCAGCTCACCACCGGTATCATACTCGGGATACAATGAGCAGTTCTTC. Translated: CASSPPVSYSGYNEQFF.

This clone was seen a handful of times. This chain connects TRBV19 to TRBJ1-2; D remains unclear. Germline loops: CDR1 LNHDA, CDR2 SQIVND (reference sequence). Trimming removed 11 bases at V and 3 bases at J, with 10 bases between. This CDR3 spans 11 amino acids. The CDR3 loop is CARVGDYGYTF. CDR3 nucleotides: TGTGCCCGCGTCGGGGACTATGGCTACACCTTC.

V and J are TRBV10-2 and TRBJ2-7; no firm D call. V was shortened by 8 bases and J by 5 bases, with 10 bases between the two germline ends. Germline V gene sequence: CDR1 WSHSY, CDR2 SAAADI. This CDR3 has 11 amino acids. The CDR3 loop reads CASAGGNEQYF. DNA for the CDR3: TGCGCCAGCGCAGGTGGGAACGAGCAGTACTTC.

The rearrangement links TRBV19 to TRBJ2-3; TRBD1 is a possible D gene (6 bases). CDR1 LNHDA and CDR2 SQIVND come from the germline V gene (reference sequence). The germline V and J ends were trimmed by 3 bases and 0 bases, with 10 bases remaining between them. This CDR3 has 15 residues. The CDR3 is CASSITTGSTDTQYF. CDR3 sequence (DNA): TGTGCCAGTAGTATTACGACAGGTAGCACAGATACGCAGTATTTT.

V usage is TRBV28 and J usage is TRBJ2-7; perhaps TRBD1 as D (5 bases). Trimming stripped 5 bases from V and 2 bases from J, with 16 bases between. CDR1 and CDR2 from the germline V gene are MDHEN and SYDVKM. This CDR3 is 15 amino acids long. CDR3 sequence (DNA): TGTGCCAGCAGTACATGGGTGGGGCAGGCCTACGAGCAGTACTTC. Its protein product is CASSTWVGQAYEQYF.

This chain connects TRBV7-3 to TRBJ1-2; possibly TRBD1 for D (5 bases). CDR1 and CDR2 from the germline V gene are SGHTA and FQGTGA. This CDR3 region has 13 residues. The V end was cut by 5 bases, the J end by 5 bases, with 12 bases between. The CDR3 region has the DNA TGTGCCAGCAGCCTATGGGGGTTTTATGGCTACACCTTC. Translating it yields CASSLWGFYGYTF.

CDR3 sequence reads: CASSTTGGTEAFF. CDR3 DNA: TGTGCCAGTAGTACAACAGGGGGCACTGAAGCTTTCTTT. This sequence joins TRBV19 and TRBJ1-1, with 8 bases that match TRBD1. V lost 4 bases and J lost 4; bases outside the gene matches: 2. Germline V gene sequence: CDR1 LNHDA, CDR2 SQIVND (reference sequence). The CDR3 is 13 residues long.

V gene TRBV7-2 combines with J gene TRBJ1-6; 8 nucleotides line up with TRBD1. CDR1 and CDR2 from the germline V gene are SGHTA and FQGNSA. V lost 4 bases, J lost 7 bases, and 6 bases stayed unmatched. The CDR3 totals 15 residues. CDR3 amino acids: CASSSDRAGNSPLHF. The CDR3, as DNA: TGTGCCAGCAGCTCGGACAGGGCCGGGAATTCACCCCTCCACTTT.

The chain links TRBV18 to TRBJ1-1; no definite D call. The CDR3 length is 14 residues. The V end was cut by 3 bases, the J end by 4 bases, with 12 bases between. CDR1 is KGHSH and CDR2 is LQKENI in the germline V gene. The CDR3 is CASSPSSVVTEAFF. In DNA form, the CDR3 reads TGTGCCAGCTCACCCAGTAGCGTAGTCACTGAAGCTTTCTTT.

The rearrangement links TRBV5-8 to TRBJ2-7; 8 nucleotides match TRBD2. The germline V gene has CDR1 SGHTS and CDR2 YDEGEE. The CDR3 runs 15 residues. Germline trimming cut 0 bases from V and 6 bases from J; bases unmatched to any gene: 8. The CDR3 reads CASSLGTGGPGEQYF. CDR3 DNA: TGTGCCAGCAGCTTGGGAACGGGAGGGCCTGGCGAGCAGTACTTC.

The chain has TRBV5-1 and TRBJ2-2; maybe TRBD1 (5 bases). The CDR3 runs 15 residues. Trimming removed 0 bases at V and 4 bases at J, with 10 bases between. Germline V gives CDR1 SGHRS, CDR2 YFSETQ. This CDR3 reads CASSLGQGITGELFF. The CDR3 DNA reads as TGCGCCAGCAGCTTGGGGCAGGGAATCACCGGGGAGCTGTTTTTT.

This rearrangement joins TRBV18 to TRBJ2-1, with TRBD2 matching 10 bases. The CDR3 is 18 residues long. The V gene's germline CDR1 is KGHSH and CDR2 LQKENI. V shed 0 bases and J 3 bases; nucleotides not matched to a gene: 8. The CDR3 reads CASSPPPASGRIYNEQFF. The CDR3 nucleotides read TGTGCCAGCTCACCACCTCCCGCTAGCGGGAGAATCTACAATGAGCAGTTCTTC.

The CDR3 sequence is CASTTQHAAGGRGDTQYF. The CDR3 region has the DNA TGTGCCAGTACCACTCAGCATGCGGCGGGGGGAAGGGGAGATACGCAGTATTTT. This chain links TRBV19 with TRBJ2-3, with 8 bases identical to TRBD2. J gave up 5 bases and V 7 bases, and 20 bases lay outside the gene matches. This CDR3 has 18 amino acids. Germline values: CDR1 LNHDA, CDR2 SQIVND (reference sequence).

The gene calls are TRBV5-8 and TRBJ1-4; TRBD1 agrees at 7 bases. This CDR3 comprises 16 residues. Trimming at V came to 1 base and at J to 7 bases, leaving 10 bases not matched to a gene. Germline CDR1 reads SGHTS; CDR2 reads YDEGEE. CDR3 in amino acids: CASSLRQGPVAEKLFF. In DNA, the CDR3 is TGTGCCAGCAGCTTGAGACAGGGCCCAGTTGCTGAAAAACTGTTTTTT.

The chain links TRBV12-3 or TRBV12-4 to TRBJ2-7; D perhaps matches TRBD2 (5 bases). Trimming took 6 bases from V and 3 from J, leaving 6 bases between them. The length of the CDR3 is 11 residues. CDR3 nucleotide sequence: TGTGCCAGCAGCGCGGGCTACGAGCAGTACTTC. It yields the protein CASSAGYEQYF.

The J gene is TRBJ1-1, the V gene TRBV18; D possibly corresponds to TRBD1 (6 bases). The germline V and J ends were trimmed by 8 bases and 1 base, with 14 bases remaining between them. This CDR3 is 14 amino acids long. The germline V gene encodes CDR1 KGHSH and CDR2 LQKENI. CDR3 nucleotides: TGTGCCAGCGAACCGGGCAGGGGGAACACTGAAGCTTTCTTT. Translating it yields CASEPGRGNTEAFF.

V and J are TRBV24-1 and TRBJ2-5; TRBD1 aligns across 10 bases. Trimming removed 4 bases from V and 2 bases from J; junction bases left unmatched: 12. The CDR3 is 18 amino acids. Germline CDR1 KGHDR, CDR2 SFDVKD. CDR3 sequence: CATSDAPWWGQGQETQYF. The CDR3 DNA reads as TGTGCCACCAGTGACGCCCCCTGGTGGGGACAGGGGCAAGAGACCCAGTACTTC.

The genes are TRBV7-2 and TRBJ2-5; D gene ambiguous. The CDR3 extends over 12 amino acids. V was clipped by 7 bases and J by 0 bases, with 6 bases between them. Germline CDR1 is SGHTA and CDR2 is FQGNSA. In nucleotides, the CDR3 is TGTGCCAGCACGGAAAACCAAGAGACCCAGTACTTC. Its translation is CASTENQETQYF.

This clone was found a few times. The gene calls are TRBV5-8 and TRBJ1-5, with TRBD1 identical over 8 bases. Germline CDR1 reads SGHTS; CDR2 reads YDEGEE. The CDR3 totals 17 residues. The J segment lost 2 bases and the V segment lost 4 bases, leaving 11 bases of the junction unmatched. Here the CDR3 DNA reads TGTGCCAGCAGCACACGCCACCAGGGACAGGGCAATCAGCCCCAGCATTTT. Protein: CASSTRHQGQGNQPQHF.

This sequence joins TRBV2 and TRBJ1-6; TRBD1 might be the D (5 bases). Between the trimmed V and J ends, which lost 3 bases and 1 base, there was a span of 10 bases. Germline CDR1 SNHLY, CDR2 FYNNEI. The length of the CDR3 is 16 residues. CDR3: CASSDVWGSYNSPLHF. In DNA, the CDR3 is TGTGCCAGCAGTGATGTATGGGGGTCCTATAATTCACCCCTCCACTTT.

The V call is TRBV19, the J call TRBJ1-5; D might be TRBD1 (6 bases). The V end lost 3 bases, the J end lost 5 bases, and 14 bases lay between the germline ends. Looked up from germline, CDR1 is LNHDA and CDR2 is SQIVND (reference sequence). The CDR3 covers 15 residues. This chain's CDR3 is CASSISAGEHQPQHF. DNA of the CDR3: TGTGCCAGTAGTATTTCGGCAGGGGAGCATCAGCCCCAGCATTTT. Based on the CDR3 plus reference TRBV19 and TRBJ1-5, the full variable domain is DGGITQSPKYLFRKEGQNVTLSCEQNLNHDAMYWYRQDPGQGLRLIYYSQIVNDFQKGDIAEGYSVSREKKESFPLTVTSAQKNPTAFYLCASSISAGEHQPQHFGDGTRLSIL.

J is TRBJ1-1 and V is TRBV19; no definite D call. Germline CDR1 LNHDA, CDR2 SQIVND (reference sequence). The CDR3 totals 14 residues. The V and J ends lost 0 bases and 1 base respectively, with 6 bases between them. Written as DNA, the CDR3 is TGTGCCAGTAGTATAGAAAGACGGAACACTGAAGCTTTCTTT. This sequence encodes CASSIERRNTEAFF.